What follows describes a single T cell receptor beta chain. This sample is part of a study of T cell changes during pregnancy in multiple sclerosis. Sequencing was performed with immunoSEQ multiplex PCR; in TCRdb, only in-frame clones are kept and a portion is missing. The sample contains about 45,000 clones, approximately 90% of which appear only once. The CDR3 covers 14 residues. The germline V gene has CDR1 SGHRS and CDR2 YFSETQ. The V end lost 3 bases, the J end lost 7 bases, and 13 bases lay between the germline ends. Specimen: PBMCs (not recorded whether the cells were cultured). The rearrangement uses TRBV5-1 and TRBJ1-4, with TRBD1 as a possible D gene (6 bases). The TCR sequence derives from a female donor with multiple sclerosis, enrolled in a pregnancy study. Written as DNA, the CDR3 is TGCGCCAGCAGCTCACAGGGATTGTTTGAAAAACTGTTTTTT. It translates to CASSSQGLFEKLFF.